The text below deals with one T cell receptor (beta chain). The sample belongs to a study of cytomegalovirus exposure and HLA in healthy donors. The germline V and J ends were trimmed by 0 bases and 4 bases, with 13 bases remaining between them. The CDR3 extends over 16 amino acids. CDR1 is SGDLS and CDR2 is YYNGEE in the germline V gene. 60 Vbeta and 13 Jbeta primers were used in PCR. Profiled with immunoSEQ multiplex PCR; TCRdb holds only in-frame clones, not every one. Of 180,000 or so clones in the sample, 78% were seen once. This TCR came from a female donor in good health and CMV-seronegative. Sequenced sample: PBMCs. V gene TRBV9 combines with J gene TRBJ2-2; D call uncertain. CDR3 residues: CASSVEAVWFTGELFF. CDR3 nucleotide sequence: TGTGCCAGCAGCGTAGAGGCGGTTTGGTTCACCGGGGAGCTGTTTTTT.